The 26 T cell receptor beta chains below all came from one sample that was sequenced in a study of cytomegalovirus exposure and HLA in healthy donors (dated by TCRdb to the late 2010s). Library preparation employed the immunoSEQ multiplex PCR assay. The multiplex PCR relied on a mix of 60 forward primers for TCR Vbeta segments and 13 reverse primers for TCR Jbeta segments. TCRdb provides this immuneACCESS table in a form limited to in-frame rearrangements. Some clones are lacking; in checked studies, under half of them reflect an unresolved V gene, and why the rest are absent is not known. Across this sample there are hundreds of thousands of clones, with approximately 81% seen only once. Clones ranked in the top ten supply around 0.22% of the sample. Specimen: PBMCs. These TCRs come from a girl aged 2-15 years in good health and CMV-seronegative.

The chain uses TRBV19 and TRBJ1-1, with 7 bases that match TRBD1. The CDR3 length is 21 residues. Trimming removed 1 base from V and 9 bases from J; junction bases left unmatched: 29. Germline V CDR1 and CDR2: LNHDA, SQIVND (reference sequence). This chain's CDR3 is CASSIVFTLVPTGSHPLKAFF. The CDR3 DNA follows: TGTGCCAGTAGTATAGTGTTTACCCTCGTACCGACAGGGTCCCATCCACTGAAAGCTTTCTTT.

This chain uses TRBV5-1 with TRBJ2-3; D is unresolved. Trimming removed 1 base from V and 3 bases from J, with 3 bases in between. Germline V gene lookup returns CDR1 SGHRS and CDR2 YFSETQ. This CDR3 region has 12 residues. The CDR3 spells CASSLLTDTQYF. The DNA of the CDR3 is TGCGCCAGCAGCTTGCTTACAGATACGCAGTATTTT. The entire variable domain, with the rest obtained from reference TRBV5-1 and TRBJ2-3, is as follows: KAGVTQTPRYLIKTRGQQVTLSCSPISGHRSVSWYQQTPGQGLQFLFEYFSETQRNKGNFPGRFSGRQFSNSRSEMNVSTLELGDSALYLCASSLLTDTQYFGPGTRLTVL.

This clone was seen only once. This rearrangement joins TRBV9 to TRBJ1-2; a weak D match, TRBD1 (5 bases). CDR1 SGDLS and CDR2 YYNGEE come from the germline V gene. The CDR3 consists of 15 residues. V was pared by 6 bases and J by 8 bases, with 23 bases between. CDR3 region: CASTPTEGWAGGYTF. CDR3 bases: TGTGCCAGCACCCCGACAGAGGGCTGGGCGGGAGGCTACACCTTC.

The chain couples TRBV7-7 to TRBJ2-5; 12 nucleotides align to TRBD2. The ends lost 2 bases at V and 3 bases at J; junction bases unmatched: 1. This CDR3 has 15 residues. Germline assignment: CDR1 SSHAT and CDR2 FNYEAQ (reference sequence). CDR3 region: CASSLSSGREETQYF. Written as DNA, the CDR3 is TGTGCCAGCAGCTTATCTAGCGGGAGGGAAGAGACCCAGTACTTC. The variable domain in full, with the rest retrieved from reference TRBV7-7 and TRBJ2-5, is GAGVSQSPRYKVTKRGQDVTLRCDPISSHATLYWYQQALGQGPEFLTYFNYEAQPDKSGLPSDRFSAERPEGSISTLTIQRTEQRDSAMYRCASSLSSGREETQYFGPGTRLLVL.

This CDR3 reads CATRLRIGETQYF. DNA of the CDR3: TGTGCCACCCGACTAAGGATTGGAGAGACCCAGTACTTC. The chain links TRBV10-3 to TRBJ2-5, with D possibly being TRBD2 (5 bases). Trimming left V 10 bases short and J 4 bases short, with 16 bases between. The CDR3 has 13 amino acids. Germline CDR1 ENHRY, CDR2 SYGVKD.

This clone turned up a few times. This chain links TRBV6-1 with TRBJ1-2, with TRBD1 identical over 8 bases. Germline V gene data show CDR1 as MNHNS and CDR2 as SASEGT. The CDR3 has 15 amino acids. After removal of 5 bases from V and 5 bases from J, the junction contained 10 bases not matched to a gene. The CDR3 protein is CASSPRQGWRYGYTF. In nucleotides, the CDR3 is TGTGCCAGCAGTCCGCGACAGGGGTGGAGGTATGGCTACACCTTC.

The chain joins TRBV6-1 to TRBJ1-5, with 7 bases aligning to TRBD1. CDR1 MNHNS and CDR2 SASEGT come from the germline V gene. The CDR3 is made up of 13 amino acids. The trim removed 10 bases at V and 6 bases at J, leaving 9 bases unmatched. The CDR3 loop reads CATGHRGGQPQHF. The CDR3 DNA reads TGTGCCACCGGACACAGGGGTGGTCAGCCCCAGCATTTT.

This clone was counted once. V is TRBV14 and J is TRBJ2-3; D is unresolved. Germline CDR1 is SGHDN and CDR2 is FVKESK. V was clipped by 1 base and J by 0 bases, with 8 bases between them. The CDR3 is 15 amino acids. The CDR3 reads CASSQVTASTDTQYF. The CDR3 nucleotides read TGTGCCAGCAGCCAAGTAACAGCTAGCACAGATACGCAGTATTTT.

The V gene is TRBV7-6, the J gene TRBJ1-5; D remains ambiguous. V lost 1 base, J lost 6 bases, and 19 bases lay in between. CDR1 SGHVS and CDR2 FNYEAQ come from the germline V gene. The CDR3 has 17 amino acids. The CDR3 DNA sequence: TGTGCCAGCAGCTTAGGAGCGGGGTTTGGGTTAGGTCAGCCCCAGCATTTT. It codes for CASSLGAGFGLGQPQHF.

This clone has a single count. The V call is TRBV2, the J call TRBJ1-5; perhaps TRBD1 as D (5 bases). V was pared by 3 bases and J by 9 bases, with 12 bases between. The CDR3 loop spans 13 amino acids. Germline V gene sequence: CDR1 SNHLY, CDR2 FYNNEI. CDR3: CASSDGAGGPQHF. Here the CDR3 DNA reads TGTGCCAGCAGTGATGGGGCCGGGGGGCCCCAGCATTTT.

The V and J genes are TRBV30 and TRBJ1-2; D uncertain. Trimming left V 5 bases short and J 8 bases short, with 9 bases between. The germline gives CDR1 GTSNPN, CDR2 SVGIG (reference sequence). The CDR3 is 10 residues long. CDR3 sequence: CAWGDRGYTF. CDR3 DNA sequence: TGTGCCTGGGGAGACCGAGGCTACACCTTC. The full variable domain, completed using reference TRBV30 and TRBJ1-2, is SQTIHQWPATLVQPVGSPLSLECTVEGTSNPNLYWYRQAAGRGLQLLFYSVGIGQISSEVPQNLSASRPQDRQFILSSKKLLLSDSGFYLCAWGDRGYTFGSGTRLTVV.

The V call is TRBV2, the J call TRBJ2-5; TRBD1 is a possible D gene (5 bases). Looked up from germline, CDR1 is SNHLY and CDR2 is FYNNEI. This CDR3 is 14 amino acids long. V lost 8 bases to trimming and J lost 5 bases, with 18 bases between them. CDR3 region: CASLGLRKGETQYF. The CDR3 DNA sequence: TGTGCCAGCCTGGGGCTTAGGAAGGGGGAGACCCAGTACTTC.

This clone was observed a single time. The gene calls are TRBV14 and TRBJ1-1; 12 bases are shared with TRBD1. This CDR3 is 14 amino acids long. Trimming cost V 4 bases and J 11 bases; bases outside gene matches: 8. CDR1 SGHDN and CDR2 FVKESK come from the germline V gene. CDR3 amino acids: CASSPGTGGWAAFF. In DNA form, the CDR3 reads TGTGCCAGCAGCCCCGGGACAGGGGGCTGGGCGGCTTTCTTT. The full variable domain, rest sourced from reference TRBV14 and TRBJ1-1, is EAGVTQFPSHSVIEKGQTVTLRCDPISGHDNLYWYRRVMGKEIKFLLHFVKESKQDESGMPNNRFLAERTGGTYSTLKVQPAELEDSGVYFCASSPGTGGWAAFFGQGTRLTVV.

The chain joins TRBV7-6 to TRBJ1-4, with D possibly being TRBD1 (6 bases). Trimming removed 2 bases at V and 4 bases at J, with 11 bases between. Germline V gene lookup returns CDR1 SGHVS and CDR2 FNYEAQ. There are 15 residues in the CDR3. The CDR3 is CASSLSGGGNEKLFF. DNA for the CDR3: TGTGCCAGCAGCTTATCGGGAGGGGGTAATGAAAAACTGTTTTTT.

The J gene is TRBJ1-1, the V gene TRBV4-1; 11 bases line up with TRBD1. Germline values: CDR1 MGHRA, CDR2 YSYEKL. The J segment lost 13 bases and the V segment lost 4 bases, leaving 11 bases of the junction unmatched. The CDR3 is 14 amino acids. The CDR3 here is CASSRTGGEENGFF. The CDR3 DNA reads as TGCGCCAGCAGCCGGACAGGGGGCGAAGAGAACGGTTTCTTT.

V gene TRBV7-8 combines with J gene TRBJ2-5; D is undetermined. V lost 1 base and J 5 bases, leaving 11 bases between the germline ends. Germline CDR1 reads SGHVS; CDR2 reads FQNEAQ. This CDR3 region has 14 residues. The DNA of the CDR3 is TGTGCCAGCAGCTTAGTGAGGCGGTCGGAGACCCAGTACTTC. Translating it yields CASSLVRRSETQYF.

The V gene is TRBV12-5, the J gene TRBJ1-1; D is ambiguous. Trimming stripped 4 bases from V and 6 bases from J, with 15 bases between. This CDR3 comprises 14 residues. Per germline, CDR1 LGHNT and CDR2 FRNRAP. The chain's CDR3 is CASGSPPRESEAFF. In DNA, the CDR3 is TGTGCTAGTGGTTCGCCCCCCCGCGAGTCTGAAGCTTTCTTT.

V is TRBV27 and J is TRBJ1-2; TRBD1 aligns across 12 bases. Germline-derived CDR1 and CDR2 are MNHEY and SMNVEV (reference sequence). This CDR3 region has 18 residues. With V trimmed by 5 bases and J by 4 bases, 14 bases remained unmatched. The CDR3 sequence is CASSTLPGQGAYFYGYTF. CDR3 sequence (DNA): TGTGCCAGCAGTACTCTCCCGGGACAGGGGGCCTACTTCTATGGCTACACCTTC.

This sequence joins TRBV10-3 and TRBJ2-7; TRBD1 matches 9 bases. This CDR3 is built from 15 residues. V dropped 1 base and J dropped 6; count of bases not matched to a gene: 7. In germline, CDR1 is ENHRY, CDR2 SYGVKD. CDR3 in DNA: TGTGCCATCAGTGAGTTACAGGGGGCGGAGGGCGAGCAGTACTTC. Translated, it gives CAISELQGAEGEQYF.

The chain has TRBV30 and TRBJ2-1; 8 bases align to TRBD2. Trimming cost V 5 bases and J 5 bases; bases outside gene matches: 14. From germline, CDR1 is GTSNPN and CDR2 SVGIG (reference sequence). The CDR3 totals 16 residues. CDR3: CAWDGGDRSRDNEQFF. The CDR3 DNA follows: TGTGCCTGGGACGGGGGGGACCGCTCGAGGGACAATGAGCAGTTCTTC.

The gene calls are TRBV5-1 and TRBJ2-7; TRBD1 might be the D (5 bases). The length of the CDR3 is 15 residues. CDR1 is SGHRS, CDR2 YFSETQ, per germline. V was pared by 4 bases and J by 3 bases, with 17 bases between. CDR3: CASSPDSNSLYEQYF. The CDR3 DNA reads TGCGCCAGCAGCCCTGACAGTAACAGTCTCTACGAGCAGTACTTC. The whole variable domain, remainder taken from reference TRBV5-1 and TRBJ2-7, is KAGVTQTPRYLIKTRGQQVTLSCSPISGHRSVSWYQQTPGQGLQFLFEYFSETQRNKGNFPGRFSGRQFSNSRSEMNVSTLELGDSALYLCASSPDSNSLYEQYFGPGTRLTVT.

This CDR3 is CASSYFPEGNYGYTF. The CDR3, as DNA: TGTGCCAGCAGTTACTTTCCAGAGGGAAACTATGGCTACACCTTC. The chain couples TRBV6-5 to TRBJ1-2; D is unresolved. The germline V gene encodes CDR1 MNHEY and CDR2 SVGAGI. V lost 1 base to trimming and J lost 2 bases, with 11 bases between them. This CDR3 has 15 residues.

This clone was seen only once. The chain couples TRBV30 to TRBJ2-1; 7 bases map to TRBD2. CDR1 is GTSNPN and CDR2 is SVGIG in the germline V gene (reference sequence). CDR3 length equals 16 residues. V gave up 0 bases and J gave up 0 bases; unmatched junction bases: 5. In DNA form, the CDR3 reads TGTGCCTGGAGTGTACTGTCTAGCGGCTCCTACAATGAGCAGTTCTTC. This translates into CAWSVLSSGSYNEQFF.

The rearrangement joins TRBV7-8 to TRBJ2-5; D is possibly TRBD1 (6 bases). From germline, CDR1 is SGHVS and CDR2 FQNEAQ. The CDR3 is 14 residues long. V lost 1 base and J 4 bases, leaving 10 bases between the germline ends. The chain's CDR3 is CASSLGTGPETQYF. The CDR3 region has the DNA TGTGCCAGCAGCTTAGGCACAGGGCCAGAGACCCAGTACTTC.

The gene calls are TRBV6-1 and TRBJ2-3; 8 bases agree with TRBD2. This CDR3 comprises 16 residues. V gave up 3 bases and J gave up 5 bases; unmatched junction bases: 10. Germline V gene data show CDR1 as MNHNS and CDR2 as SASEGT. The CDR3, as DNA: TGTGCCAGCAGTGACTGGCTAGCGGGTGAAGTAGATACGCAGTATTTT. Translating it yields CASSDWLAGEVDTQYF.

The chain links TRBV5-6 to TRBJ2-5, with D perhaps matching TRBD1 (5 bases). With 4 bases removed from V and 5 bases from J, the gap between germline ends came to 15 bases. Germline lookup yields CDR1 SGHDT and CDR2 YYEEEE. This CDR3 has 14 amino acids. CDR3 bases: TGTGCCAGCAGCCAAAAAGGGTCAGGGGAGACCCAGTACTTC. This gives the protein CASSQKGSGETQYF.